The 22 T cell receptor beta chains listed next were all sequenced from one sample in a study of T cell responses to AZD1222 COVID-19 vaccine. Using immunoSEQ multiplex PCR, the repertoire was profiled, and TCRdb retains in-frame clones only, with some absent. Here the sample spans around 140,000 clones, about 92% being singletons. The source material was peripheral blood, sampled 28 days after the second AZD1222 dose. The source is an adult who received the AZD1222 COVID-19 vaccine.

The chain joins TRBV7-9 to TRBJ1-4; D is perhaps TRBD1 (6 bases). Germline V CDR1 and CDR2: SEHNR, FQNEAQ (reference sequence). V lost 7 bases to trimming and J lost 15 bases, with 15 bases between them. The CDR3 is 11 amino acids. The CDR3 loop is CASTHEGDMFF. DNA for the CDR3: TGTGCCAGCACCCACGAGGGGGATATGTTTTTT.

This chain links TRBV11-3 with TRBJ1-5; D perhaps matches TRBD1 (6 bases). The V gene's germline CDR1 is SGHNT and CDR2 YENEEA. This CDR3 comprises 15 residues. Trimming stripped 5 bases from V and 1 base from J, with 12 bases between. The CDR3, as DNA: TGTGCCAGCAGCCGGTATCAGGGGAGCAATCAGCCCCAGCATTTT. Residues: CASSRYQGSNQPQHF.

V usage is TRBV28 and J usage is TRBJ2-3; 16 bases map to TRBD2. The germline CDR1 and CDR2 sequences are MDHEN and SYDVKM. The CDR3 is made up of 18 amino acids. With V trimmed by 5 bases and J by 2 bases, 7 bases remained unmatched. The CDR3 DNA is TGTGCCAGCAGTCCCCCGGGACTAGCGGGAGGGGCCACAGATACGCAGTATTTT. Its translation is CASSPPGLAGGATDTQYF.

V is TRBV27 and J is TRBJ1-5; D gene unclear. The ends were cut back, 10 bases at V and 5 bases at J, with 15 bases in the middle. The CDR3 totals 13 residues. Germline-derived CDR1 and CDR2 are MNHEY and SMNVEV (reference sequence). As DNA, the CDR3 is TGTGCCACCAGGCCCGTTCATGATCAGCCCCAGCATTTT. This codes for CATRPVHDQPQHF.

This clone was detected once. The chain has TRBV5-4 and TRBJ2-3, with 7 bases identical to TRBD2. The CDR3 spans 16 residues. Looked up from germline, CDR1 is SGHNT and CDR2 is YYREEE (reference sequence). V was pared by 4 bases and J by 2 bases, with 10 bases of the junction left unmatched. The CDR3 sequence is CASSKAGEGATDTQYF. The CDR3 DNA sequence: TGTGCCAGCAGCAAAGCTGGGGAGGGTGCCACAGATACGCAGTATTTT.

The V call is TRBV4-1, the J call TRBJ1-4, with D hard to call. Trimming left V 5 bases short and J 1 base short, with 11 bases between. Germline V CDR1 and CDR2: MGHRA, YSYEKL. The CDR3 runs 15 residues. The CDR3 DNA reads TGCGCCAGCAGCATTGCCTTTCGAACTAATGAAAAACTGTTTTTT. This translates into CASSIAFRTNEKLFF.

CDR3 protein: CATSRDIFGLESETQYF. The CDR3 bases are TGTGCCACCAGCAGAGATATCTTCGGACTAGAATCGGAGACCCAGTACTTC. This chain uses TRBV15 with TRBJ2-5, with 7 bases lining up with TRBD2. J was trimmed by 5 bases and V by 0 bases; bases with no gene match: 12. Germline CDR1 and CDR2: LNHNV and YYDKDF (reference sequence). CDR3 length: 17 amino acids.

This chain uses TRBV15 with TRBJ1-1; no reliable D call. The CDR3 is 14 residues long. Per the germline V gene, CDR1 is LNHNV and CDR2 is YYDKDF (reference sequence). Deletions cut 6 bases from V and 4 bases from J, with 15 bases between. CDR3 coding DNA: TGTGCCACCAGTTGGACGGCCGACGCCACTGAAGCTTTCTTT. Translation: CATSWTADATEAFF. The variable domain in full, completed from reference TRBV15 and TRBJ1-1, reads DAMVIQNPRYQVTQFGKPVTLSCSQTLNHNVMYWYQQKSSQAPKLLFHYYDKDFNNEADTPDNFQSRRPNTSFCFLDIRSPGLGDTAMYLCATSWTADATEAFFGQGTRLTVV.

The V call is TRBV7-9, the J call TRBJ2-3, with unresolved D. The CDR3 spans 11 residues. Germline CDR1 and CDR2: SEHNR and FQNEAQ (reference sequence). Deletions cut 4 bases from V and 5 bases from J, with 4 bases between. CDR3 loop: CASSSIDTQYF. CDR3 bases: TGTGCCAGCAGCTCGATAGATACGCAGTATTTT.

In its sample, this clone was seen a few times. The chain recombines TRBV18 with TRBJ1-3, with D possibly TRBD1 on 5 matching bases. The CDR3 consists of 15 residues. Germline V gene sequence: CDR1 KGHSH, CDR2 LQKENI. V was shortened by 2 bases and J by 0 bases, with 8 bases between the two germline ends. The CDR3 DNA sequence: TGTGCCAGCTCACCAGCAGGGAACTCTGGAAACACCATATATTTT. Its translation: CASSPAGNSGNTIYF.

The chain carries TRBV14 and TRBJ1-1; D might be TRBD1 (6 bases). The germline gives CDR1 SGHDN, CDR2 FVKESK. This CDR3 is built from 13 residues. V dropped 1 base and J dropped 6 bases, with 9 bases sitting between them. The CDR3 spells CASSQGGAPEAFF. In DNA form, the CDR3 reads TGTGCCAGCAGCCAAGGGGGGGCTCCTGAAGCTTTCTTT.

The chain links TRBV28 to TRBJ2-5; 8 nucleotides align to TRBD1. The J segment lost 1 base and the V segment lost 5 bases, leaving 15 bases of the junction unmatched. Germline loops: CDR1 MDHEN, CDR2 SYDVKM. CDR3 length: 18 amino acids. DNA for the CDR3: TGTGCCAGCAGTCCCCTCCCCGCTACAGGGGGTCCCCAAGAGACCCAGTACTTC. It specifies CASSPLPATGGPQETQYF.

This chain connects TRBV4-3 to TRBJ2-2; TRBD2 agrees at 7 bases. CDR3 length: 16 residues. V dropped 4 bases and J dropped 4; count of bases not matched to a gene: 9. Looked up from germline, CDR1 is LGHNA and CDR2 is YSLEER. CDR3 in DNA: TGCGCCAGCAGCCCTTCCTGGGCGGGAGTCACCGGGGAGCTGTTTTTT. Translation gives CASSPSWAGVTGELFF.

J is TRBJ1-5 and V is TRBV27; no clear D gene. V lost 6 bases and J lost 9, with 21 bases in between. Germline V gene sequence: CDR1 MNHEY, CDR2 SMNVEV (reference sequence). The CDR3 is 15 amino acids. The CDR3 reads CASRVTREGFGPQHF. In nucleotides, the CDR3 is TGTGCCAGCAGAGTCACAAGAGAGGGCTTTGGGCCCCAGCATTTT.

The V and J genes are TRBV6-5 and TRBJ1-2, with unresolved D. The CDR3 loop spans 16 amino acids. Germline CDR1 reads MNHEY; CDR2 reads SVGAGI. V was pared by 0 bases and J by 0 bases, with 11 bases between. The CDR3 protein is CASSYSYSEANYGYTF. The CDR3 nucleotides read TGTGCCAGCAGTTACTCTTATTCTGAAGCTAACTATGGCTACACCTTC.

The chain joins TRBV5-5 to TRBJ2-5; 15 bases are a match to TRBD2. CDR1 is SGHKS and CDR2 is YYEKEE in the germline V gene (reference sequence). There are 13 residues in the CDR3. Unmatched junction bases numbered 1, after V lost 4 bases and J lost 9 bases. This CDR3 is CASSRTSGRAQYF. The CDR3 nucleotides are TGTGCCAGCAGCAGGACTAGCGGGAGGGCCCAGTACTTC.

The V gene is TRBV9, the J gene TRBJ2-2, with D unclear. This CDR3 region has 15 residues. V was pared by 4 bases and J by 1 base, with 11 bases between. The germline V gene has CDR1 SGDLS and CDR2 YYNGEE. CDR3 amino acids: CASSNTVLNTGELFF. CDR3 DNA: TGTGCCAGCAGCAATACAGTGCTGAACACCGGGGAGCTGTTTTTT.

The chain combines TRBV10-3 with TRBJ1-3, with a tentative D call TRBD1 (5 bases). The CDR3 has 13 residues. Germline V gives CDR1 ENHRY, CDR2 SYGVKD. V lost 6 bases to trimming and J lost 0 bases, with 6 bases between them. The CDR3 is CAIRDNSGNTIYF. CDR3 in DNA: TGTGCCATCAGGGACAACTCTGGAAACACCATATATTTT.

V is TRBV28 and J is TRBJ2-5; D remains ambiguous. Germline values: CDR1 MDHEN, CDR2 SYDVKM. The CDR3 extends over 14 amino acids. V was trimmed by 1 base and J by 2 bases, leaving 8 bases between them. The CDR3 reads CASSLSRAQETQYF. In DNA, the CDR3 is TGTGCCAGCAGTTTATCTCGGGCACAAGAGACCCAGTACTTC.

For the CDR3, the DNA is TGCGGAGGGCAGAAACAAGAGACCCAGTACTTC. This sequence encodes CGGQKQETQYF. The chain is built from TRBV20-1 and TRBJ2-5; maybe TRBD2 (6 bases). Germline V CDR1 and CDR2: DFQATT, SNEGSKA (reference sequence). The length of the CDR3 is 11 residues.

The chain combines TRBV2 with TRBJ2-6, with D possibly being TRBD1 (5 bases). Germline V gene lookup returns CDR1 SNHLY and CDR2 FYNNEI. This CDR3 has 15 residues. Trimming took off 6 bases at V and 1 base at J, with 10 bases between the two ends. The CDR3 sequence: CASRETDSGANVLTF. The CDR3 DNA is TGTGCCAGCAGGGAGACAGATTCTGGGGCCAACGTCCTGACTTTC.

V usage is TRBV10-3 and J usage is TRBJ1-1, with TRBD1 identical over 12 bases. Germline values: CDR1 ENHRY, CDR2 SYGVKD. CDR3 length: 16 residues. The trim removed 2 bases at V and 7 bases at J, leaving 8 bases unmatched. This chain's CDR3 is CAISERGQGAFVEAFF. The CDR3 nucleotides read TGTGCCATCAGTGAGAGGGGACAGGGGGCCTTTGTTGAAGCTTTCTTT.